Listed below are T cell receptor beta chains from one sample, sequenced in a study of shared clonotypes between healthy human individuals. Profiling relied on immunoSEQ multiplex PCR, and the TCRdb table lists in-frame clones only, not all of them. This table has roughly 1 million clones, 75% appearing once. The material sequenced was memory CD4+ T cells sorted from blood. The receptors shown here come from a man between 18 and 29 years old in good health. Each CDR3 is given without its conserved first and last residue. Fields, in order: V gene, clone size, CDR3 protein. Clone size is shown for a subset of rows, as once, few, many or a class of expanded clone.

V gene: TRBV2; clone size: .; CDR3 protein: ASSEALVPRRGYT
V gene: TRBV10-2; clone size: .; CDR3 protein: ASTPGGTSGGNSQY
V gene: TRBV5-4; clone size: .; CDR3 protein: ASRGAGEQY
V gene: TRBV5-1; clone size: .; CDR3 protein: ASSRDREVTEAF
V gene: TRBV11-2; clone size: .; CDR3 protein: ASSSTLAGAHEQY
V gene: TRBV6-6; clone size: .; CDR3 protein: ASRSGTDNSPLH
V gene: TRBV30; clone size: .; CDR3 protein: AWSIRDRTNYGYT
V gene: TRBV6-6; clone size: few; CDR3 protein: ASIGQMNTEAF
V gene: TRBV7-2; clone size: .; CDR3 protein: ASSYPYMTGMDGYT
V gene: TRBV7-9; clone size: .; CDR3 protein: ASSRVGSTDTQY
V gene: TRBV5-5; clone size: once; CDR3 protein: ASSLMTGDYGYT
V gene: TRBV30; clone size: .; CDR3 protein: AWSLAGRTQY
V gene: TRBV19; clone size: once; CDR3 protein: ASILTGGSGELF
V gene: TRBV5-1; clone size: few; CDR3 protein: ASSFKGGPYEQY
V gene: TRBV10-1; clone size: many; CDR3 protein: ASSPPWTLSYEQY
V gene: TRBV11-2; clone size: .; CDR3 protein: ASSLDHGNPTQY
V gene: TRBV5-5; clone size: .; CDR3 protein: ASNHRGGTEAF
V gene: TRBV5-4; clone size: .; CDR3 protein: ASSLGAPSYEQY
V gene: TRBV5-1; clone size: once; CDR3 protein: ASSLDGINSPLH
V gene: TRBV10-2; clone size: once; CDR3 protein: ASSGQSATNEKLF
V gene: TRBV2; clone size: .; CDR3 protein: ASSEHGGVPLH
V gene: TRBV27; clone size: few; CDR3 protein: ASSRQGTNEKLF